The 10 T cell receptor beta chains reported below all come from one sample, sequenced in a study of T cell responses to AZD1222 COVID-19 vaccine. The method was immunoSEQ multiplex PCR; TCRdb's version includes in-frame clones alone and lacks a portion of them. The sample includes about 93,000 clones, roughly 85% seen only once; the top ten take 5.5% to 7%. The source was peripheral blood, collected on day 0 of AZD1222 vaccination. The receptors shown here come from an adult in good health.

In this sample, this clone turned up a few times. The gene calls are TRBV9 and TRBJ1-5; D gene unclear. Trimming shortened V by 0 bases and J by 4 bases, and 5 bases separated the two germline ends. Germline CDR1 is SGDLS and CDR2 is YYNGEE. The CDR3 consists of 13 residues. As DNA, the CDR3 is TGTGCCAGCAGCGTAGGACTTAATCAGCCCCAGCATTTT. Protein product: CASSVGLNQPQHF.

This clone was seen only once. The CDR3 is CASSLGGTQPQHF. The CDR3 bases are TGTGCCAGCAGCTTAGGGGGGACTCAGCCCCAGCATTTT. The chain couples TRBV11-2 to TRBJ1-5; the D gene is possibly TRBD1 (5 bases). This CDR3 comprises 13 residues. Germline V gene sequence: CDR1 SGHAT, CDR2 FQNNGV. V gave up 1 base and J gave up 6 bases, with 7 bases separating them.

The chain combines TRBV3-1 (or the pseudogene TRBV3-2) with TRBJ1-2, with TRBD1 matching over 10 bases. The CDR3 is 16 amino acids. The V gene end was trimmed by 8 bases and the J gene end by 7 bases; junction bases not matched to a gene: 16. The germline CDR1 and CDR2 sequences are LGHDT and YNNKEL (reference sequence). CDR3 amino acids: CASGRGLDRGVVGYTF. CDR3 coding DNA: TGTGCCAGCGGCCGCGGGCTGGACAGGGGGGTAGTTGGCTACACCTTC.

This chain links TRBV5-4 with TRBJ1-1, with a weak D call TRBD1 (5 bases). The CDR3 is 15 residues long. Germline V gene lookup returns CDR1 SGHNT and CDR2 YYREEE (reference sequence). With 3 bases removed from V and 7 bases from J, the gap between germline ends came to 19 bases. CDR3 residues: CASSSYYGHPGEAFF. The CDR3, as DNA: TGTGCCAGCAGCTCTTACTACGGACATCCAGGTGAAGCTTTCTTT. Combining the CDR3 with reference TRBV5-4 and TRBJ1-1 gives the whole variable domain ETGVTQSPTHLIKTRGQQVTLRCSSQSGHNTVSWYQQALGQGPQFIFQYYREEENGRGNFPPRFSGLQFPNYSSELNVNALELDDSALYLCASSSYYGHPGEAFFGQGTRLTVV.

The chain links TRBV6-4 to TRBJ2-6; D may be TRBD1 or TRBD2 (6 bases each). The CDR3 has 14 amino acids. Germline lookup yields CDR1 MRHNA and CDR2 SNTAGT. V was cut by 6 bases and J by 11 bases, with 17 bases left in between. This chain's CDR3 is CASSPDWRGDVLTF. CDR3 DNA: TGTGCCAGCAGCCCCGACTGGAGGGGGGACGTCCTGACTTTC.

As to this clone: Other DNA sequences in this specimen translate into the identical CDR3. V usage is TRBV3-1 (or the pseudogene TRBV3-2) and J usage is TRBJ2-1, with TRBD2 identical over 8 bases. Per the germline V gene, CDR1 is LGHDT and CDR2 is YNNKEL (reference sequence). This CDR3 contains 16 residues. The trim removed 0 bases at V and 4 bases at J, leaving 5 bases unmatched. CDR3 loop: CASSQDRTSGYNEQFF. The CDR3 bases are TGTGCCAGCAGCCAAGATAGAACTAGCGGATACAATGAGCAGTTCTTC.

The V gene is TRBV9, the J gene TRBJ1-6; TRBD1 aligns across 10 bases. V shed 2 bases and J 8 bases; nucleotides not matched to a gene: 4. CDR3 length equals 15 residues. CDR1 SGDLS and CDR2 YYNGEE come from the germline V gene. The CDR3 nucleotides read TGTGCCAGCAGCGTGGGGACAGGGGCGGATTCACCCCTCCACTTT. Translating gives CASSVGTGADSPLHF.

The chain carries TRBV7-8 and TRBJ1-1; 9 bases map to TRBD1. The germline gives CDR1 SGHVS, CDR2 FQNEAQ. J gave up 5 bases and V 2 bases, and 3 bases lay outside the gene matches. CDR3 size: 14 residues. As DNA, the CDR3 is TGTGCCAGCAGCTTAATACAGGGGGCTACTGAAGCTTTCTTT. Translation gives CASSLIQGATEAFF.

To note about this clone: Other DNA sequences of this sample code for an identical CDR3. V usage is TRBV6-5 and J usage is TRBJ1-5; unclear D gene. Germline V gives CDR1 MNHEY, CDR2 SVGAGI. There are 13 residues in the CDR3. Deletions cut 4 bases from V and 4 bases from J, with 8 bases between. The CDR3 loop is CASSLDGNQPQHF. CDR3 in DNA: TGTGCCAGCAGTTTAGACGGGAATCAGCCCCAGCATTTT.

The rearrangement links TRBV7-9 to TRBJ2-1; D ambiguous. The CDR3 extends over 13 amino acids. Germline lookup yields CDR1 SEHNR and CDR2 FQNEAQ (reference sequence). Trimming shortened V by 1 base and J by 9 bases, and 10 bases separated the two germline ends. As DNA, the CDR3 is TGTGCCAGCAGCTTAGGACATCTCGGTGAGCAGTTCTTC. Protein sequence: CASSLGHLGEQFF.